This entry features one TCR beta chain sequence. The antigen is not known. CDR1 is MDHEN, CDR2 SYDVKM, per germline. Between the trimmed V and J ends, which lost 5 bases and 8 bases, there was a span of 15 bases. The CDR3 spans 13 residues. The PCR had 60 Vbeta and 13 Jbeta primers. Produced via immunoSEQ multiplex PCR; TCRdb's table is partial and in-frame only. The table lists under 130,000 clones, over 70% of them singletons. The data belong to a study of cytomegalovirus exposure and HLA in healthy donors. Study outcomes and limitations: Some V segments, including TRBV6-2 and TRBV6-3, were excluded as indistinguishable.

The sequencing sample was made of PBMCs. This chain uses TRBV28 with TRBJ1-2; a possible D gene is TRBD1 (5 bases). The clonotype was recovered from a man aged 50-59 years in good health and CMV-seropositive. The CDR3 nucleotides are TGTGCCAGCAGTCCGCAAGGGGTTAAGGGCTACACCTTC. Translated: CASSPQGVKGYTF.